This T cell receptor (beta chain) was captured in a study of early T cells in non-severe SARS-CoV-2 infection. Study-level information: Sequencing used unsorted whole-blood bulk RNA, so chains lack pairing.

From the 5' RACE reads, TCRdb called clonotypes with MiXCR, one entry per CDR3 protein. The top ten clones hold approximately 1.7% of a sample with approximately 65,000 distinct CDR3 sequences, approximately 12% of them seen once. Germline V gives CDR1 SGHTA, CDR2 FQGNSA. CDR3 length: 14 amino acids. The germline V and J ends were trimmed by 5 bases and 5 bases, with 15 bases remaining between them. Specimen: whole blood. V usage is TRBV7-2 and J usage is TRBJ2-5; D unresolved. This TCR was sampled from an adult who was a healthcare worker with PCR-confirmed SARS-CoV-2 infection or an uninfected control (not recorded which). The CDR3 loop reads CASSNLGVFETQYF. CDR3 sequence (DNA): TGTGCCAGCAGCAACCTTGGAGTTTTCGAGACCCAGTACTTC.